Sequencing of this TCR beta chain was carried out in a study of immune heterogeneity within non-small cell lung tumors. Template came from bulk tumor genomic DNA, at approximately 600 ng per sample. From each primary tumor, several far-apart biopsies were obtained during surgery. Curative surgery was performed on patients who had untreated, newly diagnosed non-small cell lung cancer. This clonotype was detected many times. In a multiplex PCR, 32 V and 13 J primers amplified TCR beta CDR3. TCRdb reprocessed the multiplex PCR reads with MiXCR, giving one entry per CDR3 protein. The sample includes fewer than 13,000 distinct CDR3 sequences, about 25% seen only once; the top ten take 10% to 15%. Sequences were obtained from lung tumor tissue. The TCR sequence derives from a man in his forties or fifties with non-small cell lung cancer.

The DNA for the CDR3 is TGTGCCAGCAGTTTAGGCTTTACGAACTTCAGGGGTAACACTGAAGCTTTCTTT. Protein sequence: CASSLGFTNFRGNTEAFF. V is TRBV28 and J is TRBJ1-1; possibly TRBD1 for D (6 bases). V lost 2 bases and J 2 bases, leaving 21 bases between the germline ends. CDR1 is MDHEN and CDR2 is SYDVKM in the germline V gene. This CDR3 is 18 amino acids long.